Described below is a single TCR beta chain sequence and its context. The antigen remains undetermined. The data belong to a study of cytomegalovirus exposure and HLA in healthy donors. Study summary: Genetic ancestry analysis placed around 76% of the 350 to 500 donors that were genotyped in the Caucasian-associated cluster.

Overall study findings and caveats: The study listed roughly 160 cytomegalovirus-associated TCR beta chains.

Primers: 60 Vbeta forward and 13 Jbeta reverse. The data were produced by immunoSEQ multiplex PCR, yet TCRdb's version contains in-frame clones alone and is incomplete. The sample consists of about 180,000 clones, 65% to 90% of them appearing once. CDR1 is MNHEY, CDR2 SMNVEV, per germline (reference sequence). The CDR3 length is 15 residues. Trimming left V 2 bases short and J 3 bases short, with 13 bases between. The sequenced sample consisted of PBMCs. This TCR was recovered from a girl aged 2 to 9 in good health and CMV-seropositive. This chain joins TRBV27 and TRBJ1-1, with D perhaps matching TRBD1 (6 bases). The CDR3 coding sequence is TGTGCCAGCAGTTTAATGGGCAGGGGAGACACTGAAGCTTTCTTT. Translation gives CASSLMGRGDTEAFF.